The text below deals with one TCR beta chain. Its antigen is undetermined. Data came from immunoSEQ multiplex PCR; TCRdb stores just in-frame clones and leaves some out. Counted here are 550,000 to 800,000 clones, under 80% occurring once; the ten biggest clones make up 1.5% to 2%. CDR1 and CDR2 from the germline V gene are SGHTS and YDEGEE. The CDR3 sequence is 15 residues long. V was shortened by 0 bases and J by 2 bases, with 10 bases between the two germline ends. The data originate from a study of shared clonotypes between healthy human individuals. About the research overall: CD4 naive and CD4 memory each took three plates per donor, while CD8 naive took two and CD8 memory one.

Study results and limitations: Naive subsets usually exceeded memory subsets in estimated richness. Investigators expected sequencing depth to affect clonotype sharing among donors.

The chain couples TRBV5-8 to TRBJ2-3; D is ambiguous. Specimen: memory CD4+ T cells sorted from blood. Specified subset: CD45RA-negative fraction. The clonotype comes from a woman in her thirties in good health. The CDR3 DNA is TGTGCCAGCAGCTTGGCCCCTGGAGACACAGATACGCAGTATTTT. It specifies CASSLAPGDTDTQYF.